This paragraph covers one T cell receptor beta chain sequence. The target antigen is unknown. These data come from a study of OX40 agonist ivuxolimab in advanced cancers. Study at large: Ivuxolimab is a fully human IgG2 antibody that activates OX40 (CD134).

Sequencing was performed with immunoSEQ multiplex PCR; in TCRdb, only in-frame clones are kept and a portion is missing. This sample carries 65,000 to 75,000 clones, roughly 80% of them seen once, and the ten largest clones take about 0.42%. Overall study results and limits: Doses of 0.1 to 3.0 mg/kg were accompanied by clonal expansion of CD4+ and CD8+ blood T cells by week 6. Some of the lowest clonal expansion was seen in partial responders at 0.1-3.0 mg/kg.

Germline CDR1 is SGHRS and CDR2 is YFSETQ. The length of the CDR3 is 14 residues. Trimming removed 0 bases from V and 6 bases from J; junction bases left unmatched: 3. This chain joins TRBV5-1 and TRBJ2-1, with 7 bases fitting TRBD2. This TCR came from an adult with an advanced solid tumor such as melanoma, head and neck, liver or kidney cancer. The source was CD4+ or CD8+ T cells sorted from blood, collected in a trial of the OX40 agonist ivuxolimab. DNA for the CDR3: TGCGCCAGCAGCTTGGAGTGGGGGGGCAATGAGCAGTTCTTC. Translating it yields CASSLEWGGNEQFF.